This T cell receptor (beta chain) was observed in a study of early T cells in non-severe SARS-CoV-2 infection. Turning to the study itself: Sequenced bulk RNA came from whole blood that was unsorted, and chains were unpaired. General study points: Comparison of clonotypes with VDJdb favored anti-spike CD8 responses while missing private and CD4 specificities.

This clonotype has ten or more counts. The antigen is not known. Molecules of cDNA were individually given unique molecular identifiers that were attached to them. TCRdb called the 5' RACE reads again in MiXCR, with one record for every CDR3 protein. Among more than 60,000 distinct CDR3 sequences listed, over 4.5% were seen once. V dropped 5 bases and J dropped 3; count of bases not matched to a gene: 0. CDR1 DFQATT and CDR2 SNEGSKA come from the germline V gene (reference sequence). This CDR3 comprises 13 residues. The chain has TRBV20-1 and TRBJ2-3; 12 bases map to TRBD2. Specimen: whole blood. The clonotype was recovered from an adult who was a healthcare worker with PCR-confirmed SARS-CoV-2 infection or an uninfected control (not recorded which). In DNA form, the CDR3 reads TGCAGTGCTGGGACTAGCGGGACAGATACGCAGTATTTT. Translated, it gives CSAGTSGTDTQYF.